The present T cell receptor (beta chain) was sequenced within a study of T cell responses to AZD1222 COVID-19 vaccine. CDR1 and CDR2 from the germline V gene are SNHLY and FYNNEI. The CDR3 runs 14 residues. Trimming stripped 3 bases from V and 4 bases from J, with 12 bases between. Assay: immunoSEQ multiplex PCR; the TCRdb copy retains only in-frame clones and omits some. Here the sample spans 90,000 or so clones, approximately 86% being singletons. The source was peripheral blood, collected on day 0 of AZD1222 vaccination. This sequence was found in an adult in good health. The rearrangement joins TRBV2 to TRBJ2-5, with D tentatively TRBD2 (7 bases). The CDR3 loop is CASSEVGGAETQYF. CDR3 sequence (DNA): TGTGCCAGCAGTGAGGTGGGGGGGGCAGAGACCCAGTACTTC.